Reported below is one T cell receptor beta chain. Its antigen remains undetermined. Base qualities are not at hand, and no much larger clone is one base apart. CDR1 MNHEY and CDR2 SVGAGI were looked up in the germline V gene. The cysteine opens and the phenylalanine closes a CDR3 of 15 amino acids. Only the CDR3 DNA is retained, 45 bases long and in frame from the first base. Compared with germline, V lacks 0 bases and J lacks 7 bases; bases without a gene match: 5. This sample is part of a study of blood T cell repertoires in COVID-19 (dated by TCRdb to between 2020 and 2021). With regard to the full study: The collaborator samples originated in the United States, Italy and Spain and spanned the acute and convalescent phases of COVID-19. The material from the prospective study consisted of cDNA or gDNA derived from T cells, B-cell-depleted T cells, or PBMCs. The dataset comprised deeply sampled blood TCRbeta repertoires from subjects exposed to, actively infected with, or recovered from COVID-19. The repertoires were made available in a free public database intended to serve as a resource for research on the immune response to SARS-CoV-2. The samples were drawn from the first 160 participants of the ongoing ImmuneRACE study and from over 950 subjects provided by 6 global collaborators. The sample metadata nearly always contained a de-identified subject ID, COVID-19 status, age in years and sex. Where HLA class I and class II types were available, the types were taken from metadata supplied by the sample provider, not from assay-based typing.

Here is what the overall study found, with its caveats: How much clinical and demographic metadata was included differed by source and by participant, and the metadata was provided uncurated.

Whole blood was collected in K2EDTA tubes by collaborating institutions according to the institutions' own protocols. For TCRbeta analysis, collaborator samples were shipped as frozen whole blood, as isolated PBMCs, or as DNA extracted from either sample type. TCRbeta CDR3 regions were amplified from genomic DNA by means of the immunoSEQ Assay, a bias-controlled multiplex PCR. In the paper's pipeline: Nucleated cell counts per sample were estimated from amplification of reference gene primers within the assay. To quantify the absolute abundance of each unique TCRbeta CDR3 rearrangement, sequence reads were collapsed and filtered. Productive Simpson clonality was computed per sample as the square root of Simpson's diversity index over productive rearrangements. TCRdb mirrors the immuneACCESS table, restricted to in-frame sequences. Some clones are absent from its copies; in checked studies, under half trace to an unresolved V gene, and the reason for the others is unknown. D and trimming were read from the DNA, whereas the V and J calls and clone size are those reported in that table. Counted in this sample were about 24,000 clones; roughly nine tenths of them appeared once. 15% to 20% of the sample comes from the top ten.

Recombination connected TRBV6-5 to TRBJ1-2; the central 10 bases match TRBD1. This receptor was identified in a human donor in a cohort sampled during active COVID-19. The sample taken for sequencing was peripheral blood. The nucleotide sequence is TGTGCCAGCAGTTACTCCGGGACAGGGGACTCTGGCTACACCTTC. This gives the protein CASSYSGTGDSGYTF.